This T cell receptor (beta chain) was recorded in a study of blood T cell repertoires in COVID-19 (TCRdb year 2020). For context, the study as a whole: Samples from collaborators originated in the United States, Italy and Spain and spanned both the acute and convalescent phases of COVID-19. The prospective study material was composed of cDNA or gDNA derived from T cells, B-cell-depleted T cells, or PBMCs. Deeply sampled blood TCRbeta repertoires from subjects exposed to, actively infected with, or recovered from COVID-19 were included in the dataset. The repertoires were made available in a free public database intended to serve as a resource for research on the immune response to SARS-CoV-2. Samples were obtained from the ongoing ImmuneRACE study (first 160 participants) and from 1,200 or so subjects provided by 6 global collaborators. Sample metadata almost always included a de-identified subject ID, COVID-19 status, age in years and sex. Where available, HLA class I and class II types were obtained from metadata supplied by the sample provider rather than from assay-based typing.

The paper's findings and limits, for the study overall: The amount of clinical and demographic metadata varied by source and participant and was provided uncurated.

TCRbeta CDR3 regions were amplified from genomic DNA by means of the immunoSEQ Assay, a bias-controlled multiplex PCR. As for the original processing: The number of nucleated cells in each sample was estimated by amplification of reference gene primers within the assay. To quantify the absolute abundance of each unique TCRbeta CDR3 rearrangement, sequence reads were collapsed and filtered. Productive Simpson clonality was computed per sample as the square root of Simpson's diversity index over productive rearrangements. TCRdb's version of the immuneACCESS table is confined to in-frame rearrangements and falls short of the full clone set. An unresolved V gene accounts for under half of the shortfall where checked; the remainder is of unknown origin. V and J calls plus clone size are reproduced from that table; the DNA served to infer D and trimming. This sample has some 150,000 clones in its table, and 84% of those were observed once. The ten largest clones take up 44% of the sample.

A single count supports this clone. This clone's antigen is unknown. Base qualities are not provided; no much larger clone lies one nucleotide away. Whole blood was collected in K2EDTA tubes by collaborating institutions according to the institutions' own protocols. For TCRbeta analysis, collaborators shipped samples in one of three forms: frozen whole blood, isolated PBMCs, or DNA extracted from either of those sample types. The source material was peripheral blood. This clonotype was sampled from a human donor in a cohort sampled during active COVID-19.

The CDR3 protein is CAINDRDASNNEQFF. The DNA sequence reads TGTGCCATCAACGACAGGGACGCCAGCAACAATGAGCAGTTCTTC. This chain joins TRBV10-3 to TRBJ2-1, with TRBD1 identical over 7 junction bases. From cysteine to phenylalanine, the CDR3 is 15 amino acids long. The only DNA kept is the CDR3, 45 bases in frame from the first base. From the germline V gene, CDR1 is ENHRY and CDR2 is SYGVKD. Germline trimming amounts to 7 bases on V and 5 bases on J, with 11 as the count of junction bases outside the gene matches.